Below, 31 T cell receptor beta chains from the same sample are listed, as sequenced in a study of shared clonotypes between healthy human individuals. Only in-frame clones appear in the TCRdb table, and some are missing; sequencing was by immunoSEQ multiplex PCR. There are about 600,000 clones in the sample; 97% occur only once, and less than 0.065% lies in the top ten. Material: naive CD4+ T cells sorted from blood. Subset of the sample: CD45RA+ positively selected. The source of these receptors is a woman aged 30 to 39 in good health.

The chain carries TRBV11-1 and TRBJ1-1; D unclear. The germline V gene encodes CDR1 SGHAT and CDR2 FQDESV (reference sequence). Trimming shortened V by 4 bases and J by 2 bases, and 17 bases separated the two germline ends. The length of the CDR3 is 16 residues. The CDR3 region has the DNA TGTGCCAGCAGCTCGGGCAGTGCTTCCCCTAACACTGAAGCTTTCTTT. Its translation is CASSSGSASPNTEAFF.

This clone was seen just once. This chain connects TRBV5-5 to TRBJ2-3, with a weak D call TRBD2 (6 bases). CDR3 length: 13 amino acids. Deletions cut 3 bases from V and 3 bases from J, with 8 bases between. Looked up from germline, CDR1 is SGHKS and CDR2 is YYEKEE (reference sequence). CDR3 DNA: TGTGCCAGCAGCTGGACTATAACAGATACGCAGTATTTT. This codes for CASSWTITDTQYF.

This chain connects TRBV15 to TRBJ2-5; 8 nucleotides align to TRBD1. J was trimmed by 5 bases and V by 5 bases; bases with no gene match: 7. In germline, CDR1 is LNHNV, CDR2 YYDKDF (reference sequence). This CDR3 has 14 residues. The CDR3 DNA follows: TGTGCCACCAGCTCGGACAGGGCAAGGGAGACCCAGTACTTC. This codes for CATSSDRARETQYF.

The chain couples TRBV7-9 to TRBJ2-1; D ambiguous. With 1 base removed from V and 2 bases from J, the gap between germline ends came to 12 bases. Germline CDR1 and CDR2: SEHNR and FQNEAQ (reference sequence). The CDR3 runs to 16 residues. The CDR3 protein is CASSLESAATYNEQFF. CDR3 nucleotides: TGTGCCAGCAGCTTAGAGTCCGCGGCAACCTACAATGAGCAGTTCTTC. The full variable domain, with the rest looked up from reference TRBV7-9 and TRBJ2-1, is DTGVSQNPRHKITKRGQNVTFRCDPISEHNRLYWYRQTLGQGPEFLTYFQNEAQLEKSRLLSDRFSAERPKGSFSTLEIQRTEQGDSAMYLCASSLESAATYNEQFFGPGTRLTVL.

This clone occurred once. The chain recombines TRBV5-5 with TRBJ1-4; TRBD1 matches at 10 bases. Trimming cost V 4 bases and J 8 bases; bases outside gene matches: 11. Per germline, CDR1 SGHKS and CDR2 YYEKEE (reference sequence). This CDR3 contains 16 residues. In nucleotides, the CDR3 is TGTGCCAGCAGCGAAACCGGGGGACAGGGGTGGGAAAAACTGTTTTTT. It encodes CASSETGGQGWEKLFF.

The chain combines TRBV29-1 with TRBJ1-1, with a tentative D call TRBD1 (6 bases). Trimming cost V 6 bases and J 1 base, with 15 bases left between them. This CDR3 is built from 14 residues. From germline, CDR1 is SQVTM and CDR2 ANQGSEA. The CDR3 region has the DNA TGCAGCGTAAAACAGGGCGGGGGGAACACTGAAGCTTTCTTT. It specifies CSVKQGGGNTEAFF.

The chain combines TRBV5-1 with TRBJ2-5; 8 bases agree with TRBD1. The DNA matches TRBJ2-7 better at its end, which makes the J call doubtful. Germline V gene lookup returns CDR1 SGHRS and CDR2 YFSETQ. The CDR3 extends over 15 amino acids. CDR3 region: CASSTWTGTSYEQYF. The CDR3 region has the DNA TGCGCCAGCAGCACATGGACAGGGACCTCCTACGAGCAGTACTTC.

The chain has TRBV28 and TRBJ1-5, with a weak D call TRBD1 (5 bases). The CDR3 loop spans 11 amino acids. Trimming left V 6 bases short and J 10 bases short, with 10 bases between. The V gene's germline CDR1 is MDHEN and CDR2 SYDVKM. The CDR3 DNA is TGTGCCAGCAGCCCGGGACCACCCCAGCATTTT. Protein sequence: CASSPGPPQHF.

This chain connects TRBV4-1 to TRBJ2-6; maybe TRBD1 (5 bases). Germline CDR1 is MGHRA and CDR2 is YSYEKL. V dropped 3 bases and J dropped 4 bases, with 10 bases sitting between them. The CDR3 sequence is 15 residues long. The CDR3 nucleotides are TGCGCCAGCAGCCACCAGGGCACCGGGGCCAACGTCCTGACTTTC. This encodes CASSHQGTGANVLTF.

This chain joins TRBV27 and TRBJ2-3, with D possibly matching TRBD2 (5 bases). The CDR3 contains 15 residues. The germline gives CDR1 MNHEY, CDR2 SMNVEV (reference sequence). V shed 4 bases and J shed 8 bases, with 19 bases lying between them. In DNA, the CDR3 is TGTGCCAGCAGTTCCCGCTGGGAGCCCCCGACTACGCAGTATTTT. Amino acid sequence: CASSSRWEPPTTQYF.

This chain links TRBV18 with TRBJ1-5; D is perhaps TRBD1 (6 bases). V gave up 2 bases and J gave up 3 bases, with 11 bases separating them. This CDR3 is 15 amino acids long. Germline V gene sequence: CDR1 KGHSH, CDR2 LQKENI. DNA for the CDR3: TGTGCCAGCTCACCAACTCAGGGGAACAATCAGCCCCAGCATTTT. This translates into CASSPTQGNNQPQHF.

Regarding this clone: Other DNA variants within this sample encode the same CDR3. This sequence joins TRBV18 and TRBJ1-1; D unclear. CDR1 KGHSH and CDR2 LQKENI come from the germline V gene. The CDR3 loop spans 13 amino acids. Trimming shortened V by 2 bases and J by 1 base, and 5 bases separated the two germline ends. For the CDR3, the DNA is TGTGCCAGCTCACCAGGCCAGAACACTGAAGCTTTCTTT. Translated: CASSPGQNTEAFF.

This chain joins TRBV25-1 and TRBJ2-1; D might be TRBD1 or TRBD2, each matching 5 bases. The V and J ends lost 1 base and 7 bases respectively, with 14 bases between them. Germline CDR1 MGHDK, CDR2 SYGVNS. This CDR3 has 15 residues. The CDR3 DNA sequence: TGTGCCAGCAGTGAATTGGGGGAGAAGAAGAATGAGCAGTTCTTC. Amino acid sequence: CASSELGEKKNEQFF.

Note on this clone: This sample also contains other DNA sequences that code for the same CDR3. The rearrangement uses TRBV5-4 and TRBJ2-3; 8 positions agree with TRBD1. CDR3 length: 15 amino acids. The V gene's germline CDR1 is SGHNT and CDR2 YYREEE (reference sequence). J gave up 1 base and V 4 bases, and 5 bases lay outside the gene matches. DNA of the CDR3: TGTGCCAGCAGCCCCGGACAGGGAGGCACAGATACGCAGTATTTT. It yields the protein CASSPGQGGTDTQYF. Complete variable domain (other parts from reference TRBV5-4 and TRBJ2-3): ETGVTQSPTHLIKTRGQQVTLRCSSQSGHNTVSWYQQALGQGPQFIFQYYREEENGRGNFPPRFSGLQFPNYSSELNVNALELDDSALYLCASSPGQGGTDTQYFGPGTRLTVL.

The chain is built from TRBV4-1 and TRBJ1-3; no firm D call. The V gene's germline CDR1 is MGHRA and CDR2 YSYEKL. The CDR3 runs to 16 residues. V lost 0 bases and J lost 2, with 11 bases in between. The CDR3 spells CASSQDWSMAGNTIYF. The CDR3 DNA sequence: TGCGCCAGCAGCCAAGACTGGAGCATGGCTGGAAACACCATATATTTT.

The CDR3 nucleotides read TGTGCCAGCTCACCAGACAGGGGGATTGGGGAGCAGTACTTC. The encoded protein is CASSPDRGIGEQYF. J is TRBJ2-7 and V is TRBV18; 9 bases map to TRBD1. J lost 7 bases, V lost 2 bases, and 6 bases had no gene match. Germline loops: CDR1 KGHSH, CDR2 LQKENI. CDR3 size: 14 residues. Together with reference TRBV18 and TRBJ2-7, the CDR3 gives the full variable domain: NAGVMQNPRHLVRRRGQEARLRCSPMKGHSHVYWYRQLPEEGLKFMVYLQKENIIDESGMPKERFSAEFPKEGPSILRIQQVVRGDSAAYFCASSPDRGIGEQYFGPGTRLTVT.

The chain links TRBV5-4 to TRBJ1-1; possibly TRBD1 for D (6 bases). Germline values: CDR1 SGHNT, CDR2 YYREEE (reference sequence). The CDR3 runs to 14 residues. Trimming stripped 7 bases from V and 1 base from J, with 14 bases between. The CDR3 loop reads CASERQDQNTEAFF. The CDR3 DNA follows: TGTGCCAGCGAGAGACAGGATCAGAACACTGAAGCTTTCTTT.

The V gene is TRBV11-1, the J gene TRBJ1-1, with 8 bases identical to TRBD1. Trimming removed 5 bases from V and 6 bases from J; junction bases left unmatched: 23. The CDR3 is 19 residues long. Germline values: CDR1 SGHAT, CDR2 FQDESV (reference sequence). This CDR3 is CASSPTRGTGEHTLSEAFF. The CDR3 DNA follows: TGTGCCAGCAGCCCGACTCGAGGGACAGGAGAGCATACTCTATCTGAAGCTTTCTTT.

The V call is TRBV28, the J call TRBJ1-5, with no clear D. With 5 bases removed from V and 1 base from J, the gap between germline ends came to 18 bases. This CDR3 has 17 amino acids. CDR1 is MDHEN, CDR2 SYDVKM, per germline. The CDR3 spells CASSLPALIMSNQPQHF. The CDR3 nucleotides read TGTGCCAGCAGTCTTCCCGCCCTGATCATGAGCAATCAGCCCCAGCATTTT.

This chain joins TRBV5-5 and TRBJ1-4; weak D call: TRBD1 (6 bases). The CDR3 is 16 residues long. CDR1 and CDR2 (germline): SGHKS, YYEKEE (reference sequence). Deletions cut 3 bases from V and 7 bases from J, with 19 bases between. The CDR3 here is CASSSEFGGRREKLFF. CDR3 bases: TGTGCCAGCAGCTCCGAGTTCGGGGGCCGCCGTGAAAAACTGTTTTTT.

The gene calls are TRBV10-3 and TRBJ1-5, with D hard to call. Germline V gene lookup returns CDR1 ENHRY and CDR2 SYGVKD. This CDR3 has 12 residues. V lost 0 bases to trimming and J lost 8 bases, with 5 bases between them. In DNA, the CDR3 is TGTGCCATCAGTGAGTCCCAAGAGCCCCAGCATTTT. Its translation is CAISESQEPQHF.

This chain uses TRBV19 with TRBJ1-5; 8 bases map to TRBD1. CDR1 and CDR2 from the germline V gene are LNHDA and SQIVND (reference sequence). The CDR3 extends over 14 amino acids. The V and J ends lost 6 bases and 6 bases, in that order; junction bases with no gene match: 7. The DNA of the CDR3 is TGTGCCAGTAGCACCAGGGGGCCTCCTCAGCCCCAGCATTTT. This encodes CASSTRGPPQPQHF.

The chain links TRBV5-1 to TRBJ1-3, with D uncertain. The CDR3 extends over 13 amino acids. The V gene's germline CDR1 is SGHRS and CDR2 YFSETQ. The V gene lost 1 base and the J gene lost 6 bases, with 8 bases spanning the gap. The CDR3 bases are TGCGCCAGCAGCTTGTCAGTTGAAAACACCATATATTTT. The encoded protein is CASSLSVENTIYF.

The V gene is TRBV9, the J gene TRBJ1-1; tentatively, D is TRBD1 (5 bases). This CDR3 contains 17 residues. Deletions cut 6 bases from V and 1 base from J, with 22 bases between. The germline V gene encodes CDR1 SGDLS and CDR2 YYNGEE. CDR3: CASTQGPVGSANTEAFF. The CDR3 coding sequence is TGTGCCAGCACCCAGGGTCCCGTGGGATCAGCGAACACTGAAGCTTTCTTT.

The chain has TRBV6-1 and TRBJ2-7, with D maybe TRBD1 (6 bases). This CDR3 comprises 15 residues. The V gene lost 2 bases and the J gene lost 2 bases, with 13 bases spanning the gap. Germline CDR1 reads MNHNS; CDR2 reads SASEGT. The CDR3 is CASSESAGAPYEQYF. CDR3 DNA sequence: TGTGCCAGCAGTGAATCCGCAGGGGCACCCTACGAGCAGTACTTC.

The chain links TRBV6-1 to TRBJ1-1; 7 bases are a match to TRBD1. The trim removed 0 bases at V and 11 bases at J, leaving 12 bases unmatched. The germline CDR1 and CDR2 sequences are MNHNS and SASEGT. The CDR3 runs 15 residues. The CDR3 loop is CASSEAWTGGLGAFF. The CDR3 region has the DNA TGTGCCAGCAGTGAAGCTTGGACAGGCGGCTTGGGGGCTTTCTTT.

The rearrangement joins TRBV10-1 to TRBJ2-7; TRBD2 might be the D (5 bases). V was clipped by 3 bases and J by 3 bases, with 12 bases between them. The CDR3 is made up of 14 amino acids. Germline V gene data show CDR1 as WNHNN and CDR2 as SYGVQD (reference sequence). CDR3 residues: CASSERSGRYEQYF. As DNA, the CDR3 is TGCGCCAGCAGTGAAAGAAGCGGACGCTACGAGCAGTACTTC.

The gene calls are TRBV5-1 and TRBJ2-7; maybe TRBD2 (5 bases). CDR1 is SGHRS and CDR2 is YFSETQ in the germline V gene. This CDR3 is 13 amino acids long. The ends were cut back, 5 bases at V and 5 bases at J, with 14 bases in the middle. The CDR3 bases are TGCGCCAGCAGTTTCGGGAACCCAAACGAGCAGTACTTC. Protein product: CASSFGNPNEQYF. Filled out from reference TRBV5-1 and TRBJ2-7, the complete variable domain reads KAGVTQTPRYLIKTRGQQVTLSCSPISGHRSVSWYQQTPGQGLQFLFEYFSETQRNKGNFPGRFSGRQFSNSRSEMNVSTLELGDSALYLCASSFGNPNEQYFGPGTRLTVT.

The count of this clone is one. The gene calls are TRBV6-1 and TRBJ1-2, with D perhaps matching TRBD1 (6 bases). CDR3 length: 15 amino acids. With 3 bases removed from V and 5 bases from J, the gap between germline ends came to 16 bases. The germline CDR1 and CDR2 sequences are MNHNS and SASEGT. CDR3 protein: CASSETVQGVYGYTF. CDR3 sequence (DNA): TGTGCCAGCAGTGAGACCGTACAGGGTGTATATGGCTACACCTTC.

The V gene is TRBV18, the J gene TRBJ2-1; D call uncertain. Trimming pared 1 base from V and 5 bases from J, leaving 9 bases between. This CDR3 spans 14 amino acids. Germline V CDR1 and CDR2: KGHSH, LQKENI. The CDR3 protein is CASSPRDGNNEQFF. In DNA form, the CDR3 reads TGTGCCAGCTCACCACGGGATGGAAACAATGAGCAGTTCTTC.

The rearrangement links TRBV9 to TRBJ2-7; D might be TRBD2 (5 bases). The CDR3 covers 15 residues. V was pared by 0 bases and J by 3 bases, with 13 bases between. From germline, CDR1 is SGDLS and CDR2 YYNGEE. The DNA of the CDR3 is TGTGCCAGCAGCGTAGGGGTGGGAGAGAACTACGAGCAGTACTTC. It yields the protein CASSVGVGENYEQYF.